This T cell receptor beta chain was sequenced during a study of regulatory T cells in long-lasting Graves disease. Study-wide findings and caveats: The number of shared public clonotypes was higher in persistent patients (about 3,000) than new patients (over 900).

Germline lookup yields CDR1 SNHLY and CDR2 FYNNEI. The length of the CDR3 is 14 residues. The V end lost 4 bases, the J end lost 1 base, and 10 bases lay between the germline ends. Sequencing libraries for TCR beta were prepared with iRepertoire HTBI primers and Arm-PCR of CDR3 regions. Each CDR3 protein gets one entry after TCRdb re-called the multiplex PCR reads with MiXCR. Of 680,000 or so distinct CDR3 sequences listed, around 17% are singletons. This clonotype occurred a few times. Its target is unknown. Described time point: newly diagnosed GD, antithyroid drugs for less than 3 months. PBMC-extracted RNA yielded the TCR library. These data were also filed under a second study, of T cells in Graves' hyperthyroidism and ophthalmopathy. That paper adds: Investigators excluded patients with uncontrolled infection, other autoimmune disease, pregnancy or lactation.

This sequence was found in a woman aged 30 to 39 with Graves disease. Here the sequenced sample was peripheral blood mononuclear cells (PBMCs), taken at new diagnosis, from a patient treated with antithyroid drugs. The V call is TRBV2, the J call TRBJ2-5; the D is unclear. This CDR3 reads CASSGFTSQETQYF. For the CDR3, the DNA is TGTGCCAGCAGTGGTTTCACCAGCCAAGAGACCCAGTACTTC.